This TCR beta chain appears in the sequencing data of a study of blood T cell repertoires in COVID-19. The CDR3 runs to 15 residues. V lost 0 bases to trimming and J lost 7 bases; unmatched junction nucleotides: 5. In germline, CDR1 is SGDLS, CDR2 YYNGEE. Source study methods: Estimated nucleated cell counts came from reference gene primer amplification. The protocol was immunoSEQ multiplex PCR, while the TCRdb copy is restricted to in-frame clones and leaves out a portion. V and J calls and clone size come straight from that table; D and trimming were deduced from the DNA. The table records over 150,000 clones, about 88% of them present only once.

The receptor was derived from a man aged 50 to 60 who had recovered from COVID-19. The chain uses TRBV9 and TRBJ1-5; 9 bases align to TRBD1. Sequencing input: peripheral blood. In DNA form, the CDR3 reads TGTGCCAGCAGCGTAGGAGGACAGGGGAGCCAGCCCCAGCATTTT. It is translated as CASSVGGQGSQPQHF.